Only one count was recorded for the clone carrying this T cell receptor (beta chain). Its antigen remains unknown. The protocol was immunoSEQ multiplex PCR, while the TCRdb copy is restricted to in-frame clones and leaves out a portion. There are over 60,000 clones in the sample; about 80% occur only once, and over 12% lies in the top ten. The data were taken from a study of T cell responses to AZD1222 COVID-19 vaccine. Study-level results: Only five or six AZD1222 recipients tested seropositive at baseline. Clonal diversity was possibly underestimated, and white British individuals and females predominated among donors. Sampled repertoires all dated from after the peak T cell response.

Per germline, CDR1 SQVTM and CDR2 ANQGSEA. Trimming took off 2 bases at V and 3 bases at J, with 11 bases between the two ends. This CDR3 region has 13 residues. This clonotype originated in an adult who received the AZD1222 COVID-19 vaccine. This chain connects TRBV29-1 to TRBJ2-7, with a weak D call TRBD2 (5 bases). The sequences come from peripheral blood, collected 28 days after the second AZD1222 dose. The CDR3 DNA reads TGCAGCGTTGAAAAAGGAGAGGGCTACGAGCAGTACTTC. Protein: CSVEKGEGYEQYF.